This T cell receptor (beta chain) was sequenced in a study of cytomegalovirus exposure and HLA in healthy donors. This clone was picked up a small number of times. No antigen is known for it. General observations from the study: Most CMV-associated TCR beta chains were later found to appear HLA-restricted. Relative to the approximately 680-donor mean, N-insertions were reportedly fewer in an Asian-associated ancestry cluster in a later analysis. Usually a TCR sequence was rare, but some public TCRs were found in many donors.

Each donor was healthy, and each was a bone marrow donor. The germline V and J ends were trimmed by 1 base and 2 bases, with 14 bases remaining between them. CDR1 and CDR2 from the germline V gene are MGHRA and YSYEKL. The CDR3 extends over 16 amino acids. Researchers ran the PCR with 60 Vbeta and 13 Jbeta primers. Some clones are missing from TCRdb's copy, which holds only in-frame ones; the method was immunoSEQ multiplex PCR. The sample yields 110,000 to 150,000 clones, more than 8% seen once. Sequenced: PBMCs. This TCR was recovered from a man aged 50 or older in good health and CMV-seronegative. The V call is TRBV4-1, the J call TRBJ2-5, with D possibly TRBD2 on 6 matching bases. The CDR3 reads CASSQGVASVQETQYF. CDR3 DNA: TGCGCCAGCAGCCAAGGAGTGGCTAGCGTTCAAGAGACCCAGTACTTC.